This T cell receptor beta chain was sequenced in a study of OX40 agonist ivuxolimab in advanced cancers. Study information: Of the patients, three showed partial responses, one with hepatocellular carcinoma and two with cutaneous melanoma. Whole-study results and caveats: Expanded clones tended on average to be more numerous among CD8+ T cells than CD4+. At doses 0.1 to 3.0 mg/kg, CD4+ and CD8+ clones expanded. Those patients achieving a partial response at 0.1-3.0 mg/kg showed among the lowest clonal expansion.

Germline values: CDR1 SGHKS, CDR2 YYEKEE (reference sequence). The CDR3 length is 14 residues. With 2 bases removed from V and 7 bases from J, the gap between germline ends came to 13 bases. Clones were sequenced by immunoSEQ multiplex PCR, and TCRdb holds only the in-frame ones, with some missing. Of just over 60,000 clones in the sample, roughly nine tenths were seen once. The count of this clone is one. What it binds is not known. Sequenced material: CD4+ or CD8+ T cells sorted from blood, taken in a trial of the OX40 agonist ivuxolimab. The sequence derives from an adult with an advanced solid tumor such as melanoma, head and neck, liver or kidney cancer. The V call is TRBV5-5, the J call TRBJ2-1; D is unclear. The CDR3 DNA follows: TGTGCCAGCAGCTTCGATATAAACAGTAATGAGCAGTTCTTC. The encoded protein is CASSFDINSNEQFF.